A single sample is the source of the 10 T cell receptor beta chains below, sequenced in a study of identical twins. A single record per CDR3 protein comes from TCRdb applying MiXCR to the 5' RACE reads. In the table there are a few hundred thousand distinct CDR3 sequences, about 8.5% of which are singletons. These data also featured in a second study, about yellow fever vaccine responses in identical twins.

The sequenced sample was CD8+ T cells sorted from blood. The source is a woman between 18 and 30 years old in good health.

This clonotype was seen a few times. The V and J genes are TRBV27 and TRBJ2-7, with D unresolved. The CDR3 is 12 amino acids. Per germline, CDR1 MNHEY and CDR2 SMNVEV (reference sequence). V dropped 4 bases and J dropped 7 bases, with 11 bases sitting between them. This CDR3 reads CASSSPRGEQYF. The DNA of the CDR3 is TGTGCCAGCAGTTCCCCACGTGGGGAGCAGTACTTC.

In its sample, this clonotype was seen a few times. The CDR3 DNA sequence: TGTGCCAGCAGGGCAGGGTACTACGAGCAGTACTTC. Translated: CASRAGYYEQYF. The gene calls are TRBV2 and TRBJ2-7; possibly TRBD1 for D (5 bases). The CDR3 spans 12 residues. Germline V lookup: CDR1 SNHLY, CDR2 FYNNEI. Trimming took off 6 bases at V and 3 bases at J, with 9 bases between the two ends.

This clonotype occurred a few times. The chain couples TRBV28 to TRBJ2-2, with D unclear. In germline, CDR1 is MDHEN, CDR2 SYDVKM. V was cut by 6 bases and J by 3 bases, with 5 bases left in between. The CDR3 covers 12 residues. The chain's CDR3 is CASRVYTGELFF. In nucleotides, the CDR3 is TGTGCCAGCAGGGTTTACACCGGGGAGCTGTTTTTT.

There are many counts of this clonotype. V is TRBV14 and J is TRBJ2-7; TRBD1 might be the D (6 bases). Looked up from germline, CDR1 is SGHDN and CDR2 is FVKESK. V was trimmed by 3 bases and J by 6 bases, leaving 12 bases between them. This CDR3 is built from 13 residues. This CDR3 reads CASSQQGFGEQYF. In DNA form, the CDR3 reads TGTGCCAGCAGCCAGCAGGGGTTTGGCGAGCAGTACTTC.

The V and J genes are TRBV6-5 and TRBJ2-1, with 13 positions matching TRBD2. This CDR3 comprises 19 residues. Trimming cost V 3 bases and J 7 bases; bases outside gene matches: 15. Germline CDR1 is MNHEY and CDR2 is SVGAGI. The CDR3 coding sequence is TGTGCCAGCAGTTATCCCCCTCGGACTAGCGGGAGTTTAGCTAATGAGCAGTTCTTC. Protein product: CASSYPPRTSGSLANEQFF.

At least ten counts were recorded for this clonotype. The V call is TRBV9, the J call TRBJ2-1; 11 bases match TRBD2. V shed 2 bases, J shed 8 bases, and the junction held 9 bases outside the gene matches. CDR1 is SGDLS and CDR2 is YYNGEE in the germline V gene. The CDR3 is 16 amino acids. The CDR3 sequence: CASSVPLAGGRDEQFF. In nucleotides, the CDR3 is TGTGCCAGCAGCGTCCCTCTAGCGGGAGGTAGGGATGAGCAGTTCTTC.

The table lists this clonotype with a few counts. The chain employs TRBV27 and TRBJ2-6; no clear D gene. The CDR3 length is 15 residues. CDR1 is MNHEY and CDR2 is SMNVEV in the germline V gene (reference sequence). The V end lost 4 bases, the J end lost 0 bases, and 7 bases lay between the germline ends. The CDR3 coding sequence is TGTGCCAGCAGTTCCGACAACTCTGGGGCCAACGTCCTGACTTTC. As protein: CASSSDNSGANVLTF.

The chain has TRBV25-1 and TRBJ1-5; a weak D match, TRBD1 (6 bases). V lost 7 bases and J 6 bases, leaving 10 bases between the germline ends. The CDR3 sequence is 12 residues long. CDR1 is MGHDK, CDR2 SYGVNS, per germline. The CDR3 DNA reads TGTGCCAGCAACAGGGATGGTCAGCCCCAGCATTTT. This sequence encodes CASNRDGQPQHF.

CDR3 nucleotides: TGTGCCAGTTCCACCTCGACCGGGGAGCTGTTTTTT. Translation: CASSTSTGELFF. The V and J genes are TRBV12-3 or TRBV12-4 and TRBJ2-2; D call uncertain. V was pared by 9 bases and J by 5 bases, with 10 bases between. This CDR3 region has 12 residues.

This clonotype was seen at least ten times. The chain links TRBV27 to TRBJ2-7; tentatively, D is TRBD2 (6 bases). V was trimmed by 8 bases and J by 0 bases, leaving 20 bases between them. This CDR3 is 16 amino acids long. Germline assignment: CDR1 MNHEY and CDR2 SMNVEV (reference sequence). CDR3 coding DNA: TGTGCCAGCGGCCCGGGGGTATTGGGGTACTCCTACGAGCAGTACTTC. The encoded protein is CASGPGVLGYSYEQYF.